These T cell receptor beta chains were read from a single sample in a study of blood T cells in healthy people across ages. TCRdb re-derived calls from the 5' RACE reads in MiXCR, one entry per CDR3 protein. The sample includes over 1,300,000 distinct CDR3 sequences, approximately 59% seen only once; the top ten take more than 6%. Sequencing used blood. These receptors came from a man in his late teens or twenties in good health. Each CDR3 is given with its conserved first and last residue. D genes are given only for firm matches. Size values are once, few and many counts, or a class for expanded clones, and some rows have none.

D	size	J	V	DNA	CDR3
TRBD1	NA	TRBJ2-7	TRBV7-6	TGTGCCAGCAGCTTAGAGGAAGGACAGGGGGGTTACGAGCAGTACTTC	CASSLEEGQGGYEQYF
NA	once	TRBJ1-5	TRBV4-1	TGTGCCAGCAGCGATGACTCGCAGGGGTACCAGCCCCAGCATTTT	CASSDDSQGYQPQHF
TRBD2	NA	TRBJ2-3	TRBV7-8	TGTGCCAGCAGCTCAAGGACTAGCGGGGCCATCACAGATACGCAGTATTTT	CASSSRTSGAITDTQYF
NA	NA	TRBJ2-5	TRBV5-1	TGCGCCAGCAGTCCGGCGGTCGGTACTTCGGAGACCCAGTACTTC	CASSPAVGTSETQYF
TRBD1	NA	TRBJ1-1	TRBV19	TGTGCCAGTAGTAGACAGGGGAGGGACACTGAAGCTTTCTTT	CASSRQGRDTEAFF
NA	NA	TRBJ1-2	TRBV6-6	TGTGCCAGCAGTGGGACACTAGACTATGGCTACACCTTC	CASSGTLDYGYTF
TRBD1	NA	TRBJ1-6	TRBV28	TGTGCCAGCAGAACAGACAGGGGACCGGTCTCACCCCTCCACTTT	CASRTDRGPVSPLHF
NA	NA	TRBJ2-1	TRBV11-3	TGTGCCAGCAGCTTGGACCGAACTCGAGAGCAGTTCTTC	CASSLDRTREQFF
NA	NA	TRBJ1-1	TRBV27	TGTGCCAGCTCGTTCGGGGCTCAACCCCCAGGGTGGAACACTGAAGCTTTCTTT	CASSFGAQPPGWNTEAFF
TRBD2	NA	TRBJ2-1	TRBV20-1	TGCAGTGCTGGGCGGGAGGCCGCCTACAATGAGCAGTTCTTC	CSAGREAAYNEQFF
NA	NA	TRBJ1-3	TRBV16	TGTGCCAGCAGCCAGATGGGGTCTGGAAACACCATATATTTT	CASSQMGSGNTIYF
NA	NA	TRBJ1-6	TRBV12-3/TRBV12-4	TGTGCCAGCAGTTTTCTGATCAGCAGGGTCTATAATTCACCCCTCCACTTT	CASSFLISRVYNSPLHF
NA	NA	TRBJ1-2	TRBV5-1	TGCGCCAGCAGCTCCCTATCAAGGACGGGGCCTGATGGCTACACCTTC	CASSSLSRTGPDGYTF
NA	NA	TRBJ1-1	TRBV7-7	TGTGCCAGCAGCCTTGACAAGAACACTGAAGCTTTCTTT	CASSLDKNTEAFF
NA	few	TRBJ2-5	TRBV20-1	TGCAGTGCTAGTACGGGACTCCAAGAGACCCAGTACTTC	CSASTGLQETQYF
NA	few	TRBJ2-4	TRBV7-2	TGTGCCAGCAGCTCAGGGATTCGGGGCGAGCAGTATTTC	CASSSGIRGEQYF
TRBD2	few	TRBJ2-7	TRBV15	TGTGCCACCAGCAGAGATTATTCTAGCGGGAGCTCCTACGAGCAGTACTTC	CATSRDYSSGSSYEQYF
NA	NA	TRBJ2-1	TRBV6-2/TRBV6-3	TGTGCCAGCGGAAGGGAGTACGTCTTCGGCAATGAGCAGTTCTTC	CASGREYVFGNEQFF
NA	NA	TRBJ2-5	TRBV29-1	TGCAGCGTTTCAGGCAGGGCACAAGAGACCCAGTACTTC	CSVSGRAQETQYF
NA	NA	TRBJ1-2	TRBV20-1	TGCAGTGCTAGAGATCCGTGGGGTCGGGCGGACTATGGCTACACCTTC	CSARDPWGRADYGYTF
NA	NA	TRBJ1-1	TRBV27	TGTGCCAGCAGTTTATCATACGGGGGAACTGAAGCTTTCTTT	CASSLSYGGTEAFF
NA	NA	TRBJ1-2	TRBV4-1	TGCGCCAGCAGCCAACCCCCAGACACTAACTATGGCTACACCTTC	CASSQPPDTNYGYTF
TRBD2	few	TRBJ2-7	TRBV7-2	TGTGCCAGCAGCTCGTTCCCTAGCGGGTTAAACTACGAGCAGTACTTC	CASSSFPSGLNYEQYF
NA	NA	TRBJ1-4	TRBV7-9	TGTGCCAGCAGCATACCGGGGTCTAATGAAAAACTGTTTTTT	CASSIPGSNEKLFF
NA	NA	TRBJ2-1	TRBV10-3	TGTGCCATCAGTGTCCAAGGGGGGGGAAGTAATGAGCAGTTCTTC	CAISVQGGGSNEQFF
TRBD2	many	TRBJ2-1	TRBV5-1	TGCGCCAGCAGTCTCGGGACTAGCATCAATGAGCAGTTCTTC	CASSLGTSINEQFF
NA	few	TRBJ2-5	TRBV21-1	TGTGCCAGCCATTGCCCCCTCATCGAGGGGGAGAAGACCCAGTACTTC	CASHCPLIEGEKTQYF
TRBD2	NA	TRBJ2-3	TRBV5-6	TGTGCCAGCAGCTTCCGGACTAGCGCTAGCACAGATACGCAGTATTTT	CASSFRTSASTDTQYF
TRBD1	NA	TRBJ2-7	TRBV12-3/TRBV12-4	TGTGCCAGCAGTTTAGGGTGGGACAGCAGCTCCTACGAGCAGTACTTC	CASSLGWDSSSYEQYF
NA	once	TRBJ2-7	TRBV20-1	TGCAGTGCTAGTGGCCACGAAGGCTACGAGCAGTACTTC	CSASGHEGYEQYF
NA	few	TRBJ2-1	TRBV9	TGTGCCAGCTCGGAACCCTACAATGAGCAGTTCTTC	CASSEPYNEQFF
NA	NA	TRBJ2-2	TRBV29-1	TGCAGCGTTTGGACTCTAAACACCGGGGAGCTGTTTTTT	CSVWTLNTGELFF
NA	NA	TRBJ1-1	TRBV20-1	TGCAGTCCTCTCGGACTTGGGACACTGAACACTGAAGCTTTCTTT	CSPLGLGTLNTEAFF
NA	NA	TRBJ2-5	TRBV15	TGTGCCACCAGCAGAGCATTAGCGGTCGAGACCCAGTACTTC	CATSRALAVETQYF
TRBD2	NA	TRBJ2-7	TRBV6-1	TGTGCCAGCAGTGTGACTAGCGGGGTCTACGAGCAGTACTTC	CASSVTSGVYEQYF
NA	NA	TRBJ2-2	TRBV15	TGTGCCACCAGCCTATACCAGGGCGTCGGGGAGCTGTTTTTT	CATSLYQGVGELFF
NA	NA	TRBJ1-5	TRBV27	TGTGCCAGCAGCAAAGGAGGGCATAGCAATCAGCCCCAGCATTTT	CASSKGGHSNQPQHF
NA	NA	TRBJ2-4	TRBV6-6	TGTGCCAGCAGTCTTAGACGGCCCCTAGCCAAAAACATTCAGTACTTC	CASSLRRPLAKNIQYF
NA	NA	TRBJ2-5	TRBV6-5	TGTGCCAGCAGTTACTCGTCTAGCGTCGAGACCCAGTACTTC	CASSYSSSVETQYF
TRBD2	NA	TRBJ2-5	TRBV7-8	TGTGCCAGCAGGGATCCTTACGACAGGCGGGGGGAAGGGGTCAATGAGCAGTACTTC	CASRDPYDRRGEGVNEQYF
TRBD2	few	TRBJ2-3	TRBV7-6	TGTGCCAGCAGCTTCGGGACTAGCGGGACTAGCACAGATACGCAGTATTTT	CASSFGTSGTSTDTQYF
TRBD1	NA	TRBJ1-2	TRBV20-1	TGCAGTGCTAGAGACCTAAAATGGGCAGGGGGCGACTATGGCTACACCTTC	CSARDLKWAGGDYGYTF
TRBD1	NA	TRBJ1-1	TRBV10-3	TGTGCCATCAGTGAGAGGGAGGGGGCAGAGTCTGAAGCTTTCTTT	CAISEREGAESEAFF
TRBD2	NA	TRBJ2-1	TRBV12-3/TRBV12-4	TGTGCCAGCAGTAAAGTAGCGGGAAGCTCCTACAATGAGCAGTTCTTC	CASSKVAGSSYNEQFF
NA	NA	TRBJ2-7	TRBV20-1	TGCAGTGCCCCGGTAGAGTACGAGCAGTACTTC	CSAPVEYEQYF
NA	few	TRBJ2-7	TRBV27	TGTGCCAGCTCCCTGTTAGGGACACGGTACTACGAGCAGTACTTC	CASSLLGTRYYEQYF
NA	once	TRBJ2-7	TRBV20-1	TGCAGTGCTAGAAGGCACGAATTGGATGAGCAGTACTTC	CSARRHELDEQYF
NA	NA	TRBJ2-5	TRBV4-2	TGTGCCAGCAGTCAACTCCCGGGGCTTCAGTTGGAGACCCAGTACTTC	CASSQLPGLQLETQYF
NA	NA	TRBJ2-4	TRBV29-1	TGCAGCGTTGAAGTGCTAGCCAAAAACATTCAGTACTTC	CSVEVLAKNIQYF
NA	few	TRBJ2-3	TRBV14	TGTGCCAGCAGCCAAGGCAGGGGACTAACCACAGATACGCAGTATTTT	CASSQGRGLTTDTQYF
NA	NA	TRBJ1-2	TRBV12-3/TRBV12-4	TGTGCCAGCAGTCCCGGGGTCAGGGGTGTCTATGGCTACACCTTC	CASSPGVRGVYGYTF
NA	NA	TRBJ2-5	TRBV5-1	TGCGCCAGCAGCTTGAGTAGCGGCGGGGAAGAGACCCAGTACTTC	CASSLSSGGEETQYF
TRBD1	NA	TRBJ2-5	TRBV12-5	TGTGCCAGTGGTCAAGGGACAGGAAAGACCCAGTACTTC	CASGQGTGKTQYF
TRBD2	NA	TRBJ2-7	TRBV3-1	TGTGCCAGCAGCCTAACCGGGACTAGCGTCACCTACGAGCAGTACTTC	CASSLTGTSVTYEQYF
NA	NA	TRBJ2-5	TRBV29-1	TGCAGCGTTGGGGCGAACCAAGAGACCCAGTACTTC	CSVGANQETQYF
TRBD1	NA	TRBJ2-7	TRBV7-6	TGTGCCAGCAGCTTAGGTCACGGGACAGGGATGTTGAAGGAGCAGTACTTC	CASSLGHGTGMLKEQYF